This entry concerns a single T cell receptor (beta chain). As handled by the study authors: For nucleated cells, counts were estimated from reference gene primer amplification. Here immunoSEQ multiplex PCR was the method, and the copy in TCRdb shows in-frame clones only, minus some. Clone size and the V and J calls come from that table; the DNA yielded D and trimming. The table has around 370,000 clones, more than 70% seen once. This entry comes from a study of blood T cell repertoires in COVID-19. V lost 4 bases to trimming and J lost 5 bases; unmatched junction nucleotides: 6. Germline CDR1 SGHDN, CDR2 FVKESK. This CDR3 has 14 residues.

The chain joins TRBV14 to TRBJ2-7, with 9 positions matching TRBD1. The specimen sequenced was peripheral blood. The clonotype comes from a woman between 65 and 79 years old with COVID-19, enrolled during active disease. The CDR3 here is CASSLTRTGDEQYF. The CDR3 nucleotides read TGTGCCAGCAGCCTGACCCGGACAGGGGACGAGCAGTACTTC. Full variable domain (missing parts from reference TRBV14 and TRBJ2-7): EAGVTQFPSHSVIEKGQTVTLRCDPISGHDNLYWYRRVMGKEIKFLLHFVKESKQDESGMPNNRFLAERTGGTYSTLKVQPAELEDSGVYFCASSLTRTGDEQYFGPGTRLTVT.